The present T cell receptor beta chain was sequenced within a study of cytomegalovirus exposure and HLA in healthy donors. About the study: The approximately 690 first-cohort repertoires and the roughly 120 validation repertoires shared the same platform, a later analysis reported.

Remarks on this clone: Antigen: not known.

The germline V gene encodes CDR1 SGDLS and CDR2 YYNGEE. The CDR3 loop spans 16 amino acids. V gave up 4 bases and J gave up 5 bases, with 21 bases separating them. Study-wide points: The tendency of first-cohort TCR clusters to co-occur in the 120 or so validation repertoires emerged from a later analysis. Whilst most TCR sequences proved rare, a subset of public TCRs occurred across many donors. According to the study, 160 or so TCR beta chains were cytomegalovirus-associated.

Data came from immunoSEQ multiplex PCR; TCRdb stores just in-frame clones and leaves some out. The data hold 100,000 to 150,000 clones, with around nine tenths observed a single time. Sequenced input: PBMCs. This TCR derives from a young woman in good health and CMV-seronegative. The chain employs TRBV9 and TRBJ2-5; tentative D call: TRBD2 (5 bases). CDR3 sequence (DNA): TGTGCCAGCAGCCAAAGTCACGGGCGGAGAGGGGAGACCCAGTACTTC. Translation gives CASSQSHGRRGETQYF.